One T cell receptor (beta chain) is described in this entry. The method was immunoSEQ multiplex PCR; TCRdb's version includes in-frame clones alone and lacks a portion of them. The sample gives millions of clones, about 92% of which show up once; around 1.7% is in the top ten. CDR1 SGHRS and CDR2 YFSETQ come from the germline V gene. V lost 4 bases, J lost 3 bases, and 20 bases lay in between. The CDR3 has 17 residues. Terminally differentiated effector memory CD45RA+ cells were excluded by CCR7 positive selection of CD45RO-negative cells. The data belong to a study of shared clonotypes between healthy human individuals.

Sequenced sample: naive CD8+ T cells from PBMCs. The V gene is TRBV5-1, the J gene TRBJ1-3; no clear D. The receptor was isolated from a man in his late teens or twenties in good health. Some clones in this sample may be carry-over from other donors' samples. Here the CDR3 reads CASSPTDLRAGGNTIYF. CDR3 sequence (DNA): TGCGCCAGCAGCCCCACTGACTTAAGAGCTGGTGGAAACACCATATATTTT.